The subject of this entry is one T cell receptor beta chain. The antigen remains unidentified. There were TCR beta CDR3 regions amplified from RNA transcripts. A set of HTBI primers served as the primers for a first-round RT-PCR of the TCR CDR3. Each CDR3 protein is one row after TCRdb ran MiXCR on the multiplex PCR reads. The sample holds approximately 510,000 distinct CDR3 sequences, over 35% seen once. The CDR3 spans 15 residues. The V and J ends lost 7 bases and 6 bases respectively, with 21 bases between them. CDR1 and CDR2 (germline): MNHEY, SMNVEV (reference sequence). The record originates from a study of T cells in Graves' hyperthyroidism and ophthalmopathy. Study-level results: Most clonotypes that expanded in the thyroid above 0.001 also showed up in blood. Ophthalmopathy, as predicted by the model, came a median about six months after the prediction.

Lactation, pregnancy, other autoimmune disease or uncontrolled infection excluded patients. For the diagnoses, clinical symptoms, serum thyroxine and TRAb, thyroid ultrasound and orbital computed tomography were used. The source of this sequence is an adult woman with Graves' disease, either hyperthyroidism or ophthalmopathy (not recorded which). The sequencing input was peripheral blood or thyroid tissue (not recorded which). V and J are TRBV27 and TRBJ1-1, with D perhaps matching TRBD1 (5 bases). CDR3 in DNA: TGTGCCAGCACCCCGCAGGGACCTGGAGGGGCTGAAGCTTTCTTT. Translating gives CASTPQGPGGAEAFF.